This entry lists 9 T cell receptor beta chains sequenced from one sample in a study of blood T cell repertoires in COVID-19. Some clones are missing from TCRdb's copy, which holds only in-frame ones; the method was immunoSEQ multiplex PCR. The table shows hundreds of thousands of clones, with approximately 81% occurring only once. What was sequenced was peripheral blood. All receptors come from a woman over 75 with active or convalescent COVID-19.

This clone was found once. The V call is TRBV5-1, the J call TRBJ2-1, with D perhaps matching TRBD2 (6 bases). This CDR3 has 13 amino acids. Trimming cost V 0 bases and J 9 bases, with 10 bases left between them. Looked up from germline, CDR1 is SGHRS and CDR2 is YFSETQ. CDR3 bases: TGCGCCAGCAGCTTGGTAGGGGAGGCTGAGCAGTTCTTC. Translating gives CASSLVGEAEQFF.

Of note for this clone: At the DNA level, this CDR3 is encoded by other sequences in the same sample as well. The chain combines TRBV12-3 or TRBV12-4 with TRBJ2-7; D ambiguous. Between the trimmed V and J ends, which lost 0 bases and 3 bases, there was a span of 6 bases. There are 13 residues in the CDR3. The CDR3 sequence: CASSLAAGYEQYF. CDR3 nucleotides: TGTGCCAGCAGTTTAGCAGCAGGCTACGAGCAGTACTTC.

This clone was recorded many times. CDR3 sequence: CASIKSGEPYNEQFF. In DNA, the CDR3 is TGTGCCAGCATCAAGAGCGGGGAGCCCTACAATGAGCAGTTCTTC. The J gene is TRBJ2-1, the V gene TRBV7-2, with TRBD2 identical over 7 bases. The germline V gene has CDR1 SGHTA and CDR2 FQGNSA. J lost 2 bases, V lost 7 bases, and 8 bases had no gene match. The CDR3 is 15 amino acids.

This clone has only one observation. The V call is TRBV30, the J call TRBJ2-5; perhaps TRBD2 as D (6 bases). The V and J ends lost 3 bases and 4 bases respectively, with 12 bases between them. CDR1 and CDR2 (germline): GTSNPN, SVGIG (reference sequence). This CDR3 has 13 amino acids. The CDR3, as DNA: TGTGCCTGGAGGACTAGGAGTTCAGAGACCCAGTACTTC. It translates to CAWRTRSSETQYF.

The CDR3 DNA follows: TGCGCCAGCAGCCAAGAACAGGGACACTACACCGGGGAGCTGTTTTTT. Translating gives CASSQEQGHYTGELFF. The chain is built from TRBV4-3 and TRBJ2-2; a weak D match, TRBD1 (6 bases). The V end lost 0 bases, the J end lost 3 bases, and 11 bases lay between the germline ends. The CDR3 extends over 16 amino acids. Germline-derived CDR1 and CDR2 are LGHNA and YSLEER.

The chain combines TRBV18 with TRBJ1-1, with 9 bases that match TRBD1. This CDR3 region has 15 residues. With 4 bases clipped from V and 2 bases from J, the junction kept 5 bases outside the gene matches. Germline V gene sequence: CDR1 KGHSH, CDR2 LQKENI. The CDR3 is CASSQNTGGNTEAFF. CDR3 sequence (DNA): TGTGCCAGCTCACAAAATACAGGGGGCAACACTGAAGCTTTCTTT.

The chain uses TRBV19 and TRBJ2-2; D unresolved. Germline-derived CDR1 and CDR2 are LNHDA and SQIVND (reference sequence). The length of the CDR3 is 14 residues. With 3 bases removed from V and 4 bases from J, the gap between germline ends came to 9 bases. The CDR3 sequence: CASSIIPLTGELFF. As DNA, the CDR3 is TGTGCCAGTAGTATTATTCCCCTCACCGGGGAGCTGTTTTTT.

At least ten counts were recorded for this clone. The chain employs TRBV7-2 and TRBJ1-6; 7 nucleotides line up with TRBD1. There are 16 residues in the CDR3. Germline assignment: CDR1 SGHTA and CDR2 FQGNSA. Trimming at V came to 0 bases and at J to 7 bases, leaving 6 bases not matched to a gene. CDR3 bases: TGTGCCAGCAGCTTAGCGGAGGGGGCGCGGAATTCACCCCTCCACTTT. Residues: CASSLAEGARNSPLHF.

This chain uses TRBV29-1 with TRBJ1-2; perhaps TRBD1 as D (6 bases). The germline V gene has CDR1 SQVTM and CDR2 ANQGSEA. There are 13 residues in the CDR3. The V end was cut by 3 bases, the J end by 6 bases, with 14 bases between. In DNA form, the CDR3 reads TGCAGCGTTGAGGCCGGGACAAATAATGGCTACACCTTC. The encoded protein is CSVEAGTNNGYTF.